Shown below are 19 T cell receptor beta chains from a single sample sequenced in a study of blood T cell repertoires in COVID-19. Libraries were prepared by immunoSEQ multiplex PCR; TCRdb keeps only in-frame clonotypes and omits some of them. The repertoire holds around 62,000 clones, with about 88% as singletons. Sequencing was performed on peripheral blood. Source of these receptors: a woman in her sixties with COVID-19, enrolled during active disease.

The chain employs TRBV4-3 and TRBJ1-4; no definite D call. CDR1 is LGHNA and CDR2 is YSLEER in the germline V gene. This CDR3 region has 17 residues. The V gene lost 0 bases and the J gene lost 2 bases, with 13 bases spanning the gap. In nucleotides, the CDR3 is TGCGCCAGCAGCCAAGAATTCGGGAGTGGTACTAATGAAAAACTGTTTTTT. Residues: CASSQEFGSGTNEKLFF.

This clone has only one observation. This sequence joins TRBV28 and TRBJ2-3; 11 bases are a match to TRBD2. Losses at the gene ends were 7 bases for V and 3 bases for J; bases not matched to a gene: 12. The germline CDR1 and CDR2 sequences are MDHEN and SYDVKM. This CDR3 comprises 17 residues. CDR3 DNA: TGTGCCAGCACCGAATCACGACTAGCGGGACAGACAGATACGCAGTATTTT. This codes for CASTESRLAGQTDTQYF.

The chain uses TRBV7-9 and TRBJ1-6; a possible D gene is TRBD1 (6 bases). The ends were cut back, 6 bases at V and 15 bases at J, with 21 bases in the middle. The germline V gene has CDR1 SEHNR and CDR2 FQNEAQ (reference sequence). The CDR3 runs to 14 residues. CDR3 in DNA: TGTGCCAGCAGTCGGGACACCGCCGTTCTGCACCTCCACTTT. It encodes CASSRDTAVLHLHF. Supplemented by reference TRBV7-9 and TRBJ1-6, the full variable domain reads DTGVSQNPRHKITKRGQNVTFRCDPISEHNRLYWYRQTLGQGPEFLTYFQNEAQLEKSRLLSDRFSAERPKGSFSTLEIQRTEQGDSAMYLCASSRDTAVLHLHFGNGTRLTVT.

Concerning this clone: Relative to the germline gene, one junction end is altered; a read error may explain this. CDR3 in DNA: TGTGCCTGGAGTCCCCCGGGCGCGGGGTTTGGTACAGTTACGCAGTATTTT. This translates into CAWSPPGAGFGTVTQYF. The gene calls are TRBV30 and TRBJ2-3; possibly TRBD2 for D (6 bases). The CDR3 covers 17 residues. Germline V gene lookup returns CDR1 GTSNPN and CDR2 SVGIG (reference sequence).

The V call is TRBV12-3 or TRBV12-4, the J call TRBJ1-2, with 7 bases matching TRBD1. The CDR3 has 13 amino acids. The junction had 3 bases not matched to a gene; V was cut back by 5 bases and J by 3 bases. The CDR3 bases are TGTGCCAGCAGTCCTACAGGGGACTATGGCTACACCTTC. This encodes CASSPTGDYGYTF.

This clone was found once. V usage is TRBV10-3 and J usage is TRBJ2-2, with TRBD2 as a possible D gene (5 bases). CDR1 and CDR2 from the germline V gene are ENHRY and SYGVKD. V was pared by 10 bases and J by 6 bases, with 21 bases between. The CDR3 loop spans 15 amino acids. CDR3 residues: CATTPKEVVPGELFF. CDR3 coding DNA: TGTGCCACCACCCCGAAGGAGGTTGTCCCCGGGGAGCTGTTTTTT.

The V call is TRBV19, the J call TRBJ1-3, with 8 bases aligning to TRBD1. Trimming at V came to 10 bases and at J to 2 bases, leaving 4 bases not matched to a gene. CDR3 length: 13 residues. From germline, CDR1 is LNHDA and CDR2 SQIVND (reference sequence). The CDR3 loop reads CATSQGAGNTIYF. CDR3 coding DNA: TGTGCCACCTCACAGGGGGCTGGAAACACCATATATTTT.

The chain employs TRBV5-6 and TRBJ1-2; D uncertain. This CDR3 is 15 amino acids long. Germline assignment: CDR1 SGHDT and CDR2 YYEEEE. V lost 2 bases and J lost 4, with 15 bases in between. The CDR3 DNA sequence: TGTGCCAGCAGCTTTGGGCAGCTTATTCTCTATGGCTACACCTTC. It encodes CASSFGQLILYGYTF.

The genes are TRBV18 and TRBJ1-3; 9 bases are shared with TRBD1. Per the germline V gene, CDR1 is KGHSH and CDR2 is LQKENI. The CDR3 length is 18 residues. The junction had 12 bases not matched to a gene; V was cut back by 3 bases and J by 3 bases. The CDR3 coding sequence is TGTGCCAGCTCACCCCTGACTTTACAGGGGGCCGGTGGAAACACCATATATTTT. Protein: CASSPLTLQGAGGNTIYF.

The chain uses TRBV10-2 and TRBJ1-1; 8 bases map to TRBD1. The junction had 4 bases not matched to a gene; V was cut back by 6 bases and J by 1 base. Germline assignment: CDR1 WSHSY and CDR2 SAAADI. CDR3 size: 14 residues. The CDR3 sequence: CASRAGQENTEAFF. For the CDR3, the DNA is TGCGCCAGCAGAGCGGGACAGGAGAACACTGAAGCTTTCTTT.

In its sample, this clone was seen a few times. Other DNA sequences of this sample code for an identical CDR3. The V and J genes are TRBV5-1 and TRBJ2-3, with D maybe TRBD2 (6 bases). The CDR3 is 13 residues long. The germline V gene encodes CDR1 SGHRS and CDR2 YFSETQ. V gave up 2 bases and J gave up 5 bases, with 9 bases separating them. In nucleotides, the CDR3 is TGCGCCAGCAGCTTCCCGGGGGAAGATACGCAGTATTTT. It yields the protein CASSFPGEDTQYF. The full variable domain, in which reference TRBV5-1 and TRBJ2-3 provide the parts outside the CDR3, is KAGVTQTPRYLIKTRGQQVTLSCSPISGHRSVSWYQQTPGQGLQFLFEYFSETQRNKGNFPGRFSGRQFSNSRSEMNVSTLELGDSALYLCASSFPGEDTQYFGPGTRLTVL.

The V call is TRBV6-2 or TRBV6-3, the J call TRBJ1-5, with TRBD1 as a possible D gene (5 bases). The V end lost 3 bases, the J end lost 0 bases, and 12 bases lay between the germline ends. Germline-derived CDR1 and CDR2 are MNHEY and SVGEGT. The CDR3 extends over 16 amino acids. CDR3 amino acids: CASSYKRRGSNQPQHF. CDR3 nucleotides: TGTGCCAGCAGTTATAAGAGGAGGGGTAGCAATCAGCCCCAGCATTTT.

Here the CDR3 reads CASSPQDRGLYNEQFF. The CDR3 DNA sequence: TGCGCCAGCAGCCCCCAGGACAGGGGGCTCTACAATGAGCAGTTCTTC. The chain uses TRBV5-1 and TRBJ2-1; TRBD1 matches 11 bases. V shed 4 bases and J 3 bases; nucleotides not matched to a gene: 6. CDR1 and CDR2 from the germline V gene are SGHRS and YFSETQ. This CDR3 has 16 residues.

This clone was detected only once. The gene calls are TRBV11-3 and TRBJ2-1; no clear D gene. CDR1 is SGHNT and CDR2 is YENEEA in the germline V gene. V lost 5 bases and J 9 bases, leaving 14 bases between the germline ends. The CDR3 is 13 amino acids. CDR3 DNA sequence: TGTGCCAGCAGCCCCCTCGCCGGCGGTGAGCAGTTCTTC. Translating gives CASSPLAGGEQFF.

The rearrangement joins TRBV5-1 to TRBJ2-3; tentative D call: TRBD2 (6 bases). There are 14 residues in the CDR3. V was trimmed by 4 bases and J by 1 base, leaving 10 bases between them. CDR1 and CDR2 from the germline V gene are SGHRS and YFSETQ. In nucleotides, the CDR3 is TGCGCCAGCAGCCAGCGGGCACGCACAGATACGCAGTATTTT. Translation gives CASSQRARTDTQYF. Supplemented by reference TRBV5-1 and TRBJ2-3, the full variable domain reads KAGVTQTPRYLIKTRGQQVTLSCSPISGHRSVSWYQQTPGQGLQFLFEYFSETQRNKGNFPGRFSGRQFSNSRSEMNVSTLELGDSALYLCASSQRARTDTQYFGPGTRLTVL.

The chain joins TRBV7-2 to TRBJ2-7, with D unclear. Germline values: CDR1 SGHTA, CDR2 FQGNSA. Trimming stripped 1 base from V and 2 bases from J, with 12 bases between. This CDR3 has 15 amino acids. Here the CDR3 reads CASSLDGGPAYEQYF. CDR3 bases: TGTGCCAGCAGCTTAGACGGCGGTCCCGCCTACGAGCAGTACTTC.

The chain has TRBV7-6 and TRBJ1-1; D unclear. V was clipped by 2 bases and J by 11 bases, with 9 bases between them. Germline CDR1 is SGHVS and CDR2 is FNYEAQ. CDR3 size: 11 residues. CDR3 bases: TGTGCCAGCAGCTTATTAGAACGCGCTTTCTTT. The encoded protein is CASSLLERAFF.

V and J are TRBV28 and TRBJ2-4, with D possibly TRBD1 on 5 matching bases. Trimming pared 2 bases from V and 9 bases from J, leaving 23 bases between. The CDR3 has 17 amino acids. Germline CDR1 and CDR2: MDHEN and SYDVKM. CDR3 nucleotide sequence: TGTGCCAGCAGTTTAGGTAGGGGCGTAGGAAGAGGTGGCATTCAGTACTTC. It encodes CASSLGRGVGRGGIQYF.

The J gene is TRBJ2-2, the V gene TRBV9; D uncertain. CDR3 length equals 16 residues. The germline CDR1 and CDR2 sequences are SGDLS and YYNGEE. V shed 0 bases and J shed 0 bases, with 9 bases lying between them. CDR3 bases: TGTGCCAGCAGCGTAGACAAGTTAACGAACACCGGGGAGCTGTTTTTT. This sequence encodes CASSVDKLTNTGELFF.